Detailed here is one T cell receptor (beta chain). These data belong to a study of blood T cell repertoires in COVID-19. TCRdb's table, derived via immunoSEQ multiplex PCR, lists solely in-frame clones and lacks some. The sample consists of roughly 150,000 clones, approximately 86% of them appearing once. This CDR3 has 15 residues. Germline V CDR1 and CDR2: LNHDA, SQIVND (reference sequence). Unmatched junction bases numbered 5, after V lost 3 bases and J lost 5 bases. Specimen: peripheral blood. The rearrangement joins TRBV19 to TRBJ1-5; 9 nucleotides agree with TRBD1. The sequence came from a human donor in a cohort sampled during active COVID-19. DNA for the CDR3: TGTGCCAGTAGTATCGGACAGGGGAGGGATCAGCCCCAGCATTTT. It codes for CASSIGQGRDQPQHF.